This TCR beta chain was identified in a study of Ad26.COV2.S vaccination and SARS-CoV-2 variants. Turning to this clone: Its antigen is still unknown.

Clones were sequenced by immunoSEQ multiplex PCR, and TCRdb holds only the in-frame ones, with some missing. The top ten hold around 5.1% of the sample, which has around 140,000 clones, just over 85% seen once. Study results and caveats: Vaccine recipients surpassed placebo recipients in spike-specific TCR breadth. Reports say spike-specific CD8+ and CD4+ T cell responses covered substantial breadth after vaccination. The study found similar non-spike TCR breadth in vaccine and placebo recipients.

This receptor was taken from a human donor who had recovered from COVID-19. Sequencing was performed on peripheral blood, taken after recovery from COVID-19.

The chain's CDR3 is CASSSVGVSYTGELFF. CDR3 in DNA: TGCGCCAGCAGCTCAGTCGGGGTATCCTACACCGGGGAGCTGTTTTTT. The J gene is TRBJ2-2, the V gene TRBV5-1; maybe TRBD2 (5 bases). V was shortened by 3 bases and J by 3 bases, with 15 bases between the two germline ends. CDR3 length: 16 residues. Germline V CDR1 and CDR2: SGHRS, YFSETQ. The entire variable domain, with the rest obtained from reference TRBV5-1 and TRBJ2-2, is as follows: KAGVTQTPRYLIKTRGQQVTLSCSPISGHRSVSWYQQTPGQGLQFLFEYFSETQRNKGNFPGRFSGRQFSNSRSEMNVSTLELGDSALYLCASSSVGVSYTGELFFGEGSRLTVL.